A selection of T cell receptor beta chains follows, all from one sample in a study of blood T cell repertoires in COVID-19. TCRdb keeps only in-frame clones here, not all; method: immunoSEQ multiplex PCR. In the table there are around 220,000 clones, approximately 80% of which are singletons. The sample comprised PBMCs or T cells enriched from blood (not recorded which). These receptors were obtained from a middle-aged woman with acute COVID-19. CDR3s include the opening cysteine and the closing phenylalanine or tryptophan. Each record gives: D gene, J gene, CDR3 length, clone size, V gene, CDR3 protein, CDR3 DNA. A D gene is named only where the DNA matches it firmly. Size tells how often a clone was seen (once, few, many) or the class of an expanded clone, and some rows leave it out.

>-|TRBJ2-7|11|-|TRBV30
CAYQTGYEQYF
TGTGCCTATCAAACGGGGTACGAGCAGTACTTC
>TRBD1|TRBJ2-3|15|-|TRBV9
CASSLKTGYADTQYF
TGTGCCAGCAGCTTGAAGACAGGGTACGCAGATACGCAGTATTTT
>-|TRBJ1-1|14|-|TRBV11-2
CASSGGIMNTEAFF
TGTGCCAGCAGTGGGGGGATTATGAACACTGAAGCTTTCTTT
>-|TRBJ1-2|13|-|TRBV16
CASSQSYSDGYTF
TGTGCCAGCAGCCAATCTTACAGTGATGGCTACACCTTC
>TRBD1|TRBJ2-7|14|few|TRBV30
CACTRDRGSYEQYF
TGTGCCTGTACCCGGGACAGGGGCTCCTACGAGCAGTACTTC
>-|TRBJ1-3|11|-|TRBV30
CACSFGNTIYF
TGTGCCTGTTCCTTCGGAAACACCATATATTTT
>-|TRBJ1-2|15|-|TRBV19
CASSIRRGAIYGYTF
TGTGCCAGTAGTATCCGCCGGGGGGCCATTTACGGCTACACCTTC
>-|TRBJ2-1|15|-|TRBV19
CASSYRDTRYNEQFF
TGTGCCAGTAGTTACCGGGACACCCGGTACAATGAGCAGTTCTTC
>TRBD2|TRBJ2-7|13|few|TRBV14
CASQVAGSYEQYF
TGTGCCAGCCAAGTAGCGGGGAGCTACGAGCAGTACTTC
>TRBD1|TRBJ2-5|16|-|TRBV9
CASSEGGRTGGETQYF
TGTGCCAGCAGCGAGGGGGGGCGGACAGGGGGAGAGACCCAGTACTTC
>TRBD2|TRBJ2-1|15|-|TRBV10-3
CAIREGLAGAGEQFF
TGTGCCATCAGAGAGGGACTAGCGGGAGCCGGCGAGCAGTTCTTC